The TCR beta chain under discussion was sequenced for a study of blood T cell repertoires in COVID-19. Study at large: COVID-19 samples from acute and convalescent phases originated in the United States, Italy and Spain. T cells, B-cell-depleted T cells, or PBMCs supplied cDNA or gDNA.

The CDR3 is made up of 14 amino acids. Trimming removed 1 base from V and 7 bases from J; junction bases left unmatched: 5. The V gene's germline CDR1 is SGHTA and CDR2 FQGNSA. In the authors' methods: How many nucleated cells were present was estimated from reference gene primer amplification. TCRdb keeps only in-frame clones here, not all; method: immunoSEQ multiplex PCR. V and J calls and clone size come straight from that table; D and trimming were deduced from the DNA. The table lists 150,000 to 160,000 clones, over 70% of them singletons. Sample: peripheral blood. The V call is TRBV7-2, the J call TRBJ2-7, with TRBD2 matching 9 bases. The TCR sequence derives from a man in his sixties with acute or convalescent COVID-19. In DNA form, the CDR3 reads TGTGCCAGCAGCTTAGGAGCGGGAGGCCGGGAGCAGTACTTC. It codes for CASSLGAGGREQYF.